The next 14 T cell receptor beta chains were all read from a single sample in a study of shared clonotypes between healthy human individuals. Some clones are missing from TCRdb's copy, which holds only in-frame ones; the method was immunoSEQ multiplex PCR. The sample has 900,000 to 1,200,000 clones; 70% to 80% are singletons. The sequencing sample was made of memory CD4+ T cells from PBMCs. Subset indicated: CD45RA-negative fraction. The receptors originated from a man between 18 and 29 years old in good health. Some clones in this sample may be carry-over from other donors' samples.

The CDR3 protein is CASSPRDPYEQYF. The DNA of the CDR3 is TGTGCCAGCAGCCCTCGGGATCCCTACGAGCAGTACTTC. This chain joins TRBV4-2 and TRBJ2-7; possibly TRBD2 for D (5 bases). V gave up 4 bases and J gave up 2 bases, with 9 bases separating them. The CDR3 covers 13 residues. CDR1 and CDR2 (germline): LGHNA, YNFKEQ.

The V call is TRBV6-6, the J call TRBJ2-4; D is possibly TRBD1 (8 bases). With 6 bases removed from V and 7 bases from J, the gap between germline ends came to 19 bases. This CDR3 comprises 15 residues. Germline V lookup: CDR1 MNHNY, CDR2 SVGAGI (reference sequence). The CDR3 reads CASSHGQGGGNIQYF. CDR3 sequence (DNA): TGTGCCAGCAGCCACGGACAGGGAGGGGGGAACATTCAGTACTTC.

The CDR3 is CASSLYNTQYF. The DNA for the CDR3 is TGCGCCAGCAGCTTGTATAATACGCAGTATTTT. This rearrangement joins TRBV5-1 to TRBJ2-3; no definite D call. Germline lookup yields CDR1 SGHRS and CDR2 YFSETQ. Trimming removed 1 base at V and 7 bases at J, with 4 bases between. This CDR3 is built from 11 residues.

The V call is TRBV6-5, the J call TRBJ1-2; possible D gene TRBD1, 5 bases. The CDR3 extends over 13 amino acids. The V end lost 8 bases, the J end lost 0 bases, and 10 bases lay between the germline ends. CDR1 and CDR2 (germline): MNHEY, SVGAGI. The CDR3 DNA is TGTGCCAGCTTGGGGACGACTAACTATGGCTACACCTTC. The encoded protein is CASLGTTNYGYTF.

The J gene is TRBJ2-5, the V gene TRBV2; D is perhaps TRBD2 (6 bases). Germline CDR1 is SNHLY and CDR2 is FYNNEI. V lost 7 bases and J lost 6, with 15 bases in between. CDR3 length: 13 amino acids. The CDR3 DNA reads TGTGCCAGCAATGGGCCCGGGGGTCAGACCCAGTACTTC. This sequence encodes CASNGPGGQTQYF.

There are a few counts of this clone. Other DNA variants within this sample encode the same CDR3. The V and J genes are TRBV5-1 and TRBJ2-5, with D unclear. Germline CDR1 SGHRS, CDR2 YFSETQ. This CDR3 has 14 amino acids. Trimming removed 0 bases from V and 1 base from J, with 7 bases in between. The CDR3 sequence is CASSLGAAQETQYF. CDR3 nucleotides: TGCGCCAGCAGCTTGGGGGCGGCCCAAGAGACCCAGTACTTC.

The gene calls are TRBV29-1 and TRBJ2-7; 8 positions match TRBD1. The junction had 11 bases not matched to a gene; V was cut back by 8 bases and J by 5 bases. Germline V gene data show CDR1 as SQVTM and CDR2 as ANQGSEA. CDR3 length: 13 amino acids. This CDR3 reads CSSRQGSDNEQYF. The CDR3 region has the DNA TGCAGCTCCCGACAGGGGTCAGACAACGAGCAGTACTTC.

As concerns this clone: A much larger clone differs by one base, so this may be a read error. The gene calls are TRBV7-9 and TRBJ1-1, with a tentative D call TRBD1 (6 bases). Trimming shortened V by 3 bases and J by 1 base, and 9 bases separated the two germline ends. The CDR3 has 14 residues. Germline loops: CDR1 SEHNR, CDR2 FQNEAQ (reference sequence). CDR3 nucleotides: TGTGCCAGCAGCTTCGGACAGAGGAACACTGAAGCTTTCTTT. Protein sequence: CASSFGQRNTEAFF.

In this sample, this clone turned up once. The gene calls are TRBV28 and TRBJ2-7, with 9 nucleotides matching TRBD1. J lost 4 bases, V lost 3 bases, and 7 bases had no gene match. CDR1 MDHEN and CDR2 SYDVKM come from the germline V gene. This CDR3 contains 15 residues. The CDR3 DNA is TGTGCCAGCAGTTTGGGTGGGACAGGGTGGTACGAGCAGTACTTC. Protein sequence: CASSLGGTGWYEQYF.

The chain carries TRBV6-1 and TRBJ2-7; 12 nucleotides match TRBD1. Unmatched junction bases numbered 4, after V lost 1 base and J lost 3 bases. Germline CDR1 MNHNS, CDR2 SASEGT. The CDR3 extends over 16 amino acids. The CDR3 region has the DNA TGTGCCAGCAGTGAAGAGGGACAGGGGGCGATCTACGAGCAGTACTTC. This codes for CASSEEGQGAIYEQYF.

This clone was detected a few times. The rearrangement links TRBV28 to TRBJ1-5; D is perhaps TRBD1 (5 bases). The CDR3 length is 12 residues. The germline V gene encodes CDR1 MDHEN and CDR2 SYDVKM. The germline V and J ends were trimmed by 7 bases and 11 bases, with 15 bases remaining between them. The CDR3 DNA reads TGTGCCAGCACTATCGGTCGACAGTCCCAGCATTTT. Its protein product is CASTIGRQSQHF.

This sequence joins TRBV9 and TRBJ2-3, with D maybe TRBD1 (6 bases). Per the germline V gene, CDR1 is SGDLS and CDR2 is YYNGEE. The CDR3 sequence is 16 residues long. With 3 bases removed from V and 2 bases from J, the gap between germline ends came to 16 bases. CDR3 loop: CASSGGTFRSTDTQYF. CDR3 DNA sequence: TGTGCCAGCAGCGGGGGGACATTTCGGTCCACAGATACGCAGTATTTT.

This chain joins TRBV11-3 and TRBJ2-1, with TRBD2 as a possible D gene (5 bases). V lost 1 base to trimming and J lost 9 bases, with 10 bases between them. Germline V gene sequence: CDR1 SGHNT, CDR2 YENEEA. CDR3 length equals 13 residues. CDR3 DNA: TGTGCCAGCAGCTTAGGTCAAAGCGGTGAGCAGTTCTTC. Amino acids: CASSLGQSGEQFF.

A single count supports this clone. CDR3 loop: CASSPGRRGQETQYF. The CDR3 nucleotides read TGTGCCAGCAGCCCCGGAAGGAGGGGGCAAGAGACCCAGTACTTC. J is TRBJ2-5 and V is TRBV11-2, with D tentatively TRBD1 or TRBD2 (6 bases each). Germline-derived CDR1 and CDR2 are SGHAT and FQNNGV. Trimming took 5 bases from V and 2 from J, leaving 15 bases between them. The CDR3 totals 15 residues.